This TCR beta chain was captured in a study of blood T cell repertoires in COVID-19. Across the whole study: The study drew acute and convalescent COVID-19 samples from the United States, Italy and Spain. T cells, B-cell-depleted T cells, or PBMCs supplied cDNA or gDNA.

As originally analysed: Counts of nucleated cells, estimated from reference gene primer amplification, were obtained. Data came from immunoSEQ multiplex PCR; TCRdb stores just in-frame clones and leaves some out. V, J and clone size derive from that table, while D and trimming were established from the DNA sequence. The sample has about 49,000 clones, approximately 85% seen once. V lost 1 base and J lost 0, with 3 bases in between. Per germline, CDR1 LNHDA and CDR2 SQIVND (reference sequence). The CDR3 runs 14 residues. The chain recombines TRBV19 with TRBJ2-2; D remains unclear. Sequenced sample: peripheral blood. This TCR was recovered from a woman aged 55-69 years with acute or convalescent COVID-19. CDR3 in DNA: TGTGCCAGTAGTATAGTAACGAACACCGGGGAGCTGTTTTTT. Protein sequence: CASSIVTNTGELFF.